The rows below give T cell receptor beta chains drawn from one sample of a study of blood T cell repertoires in COVID-19. This table comes from immunoSEQ multiplex PCR, and its TCRdb copy is limited to in-frame clones, with some not included. This table holds about 190,000 clones, around 76% found once. Sequencing was performed on peripheral blood. Receptors were obtained from a woman in her sixties with COVID-19, enrolled during active disease. The conserved cysteine and the conserved F or W are not part of the CDR3 here.

v_call cdr3_aa
TRBV19 ASSIGQGARQPQH
TRBV15 ATSRGQQETQY
TRBV4-3 ASSQANGGSGNEQF
TRBV5-6 ASSLPQGVSYEQY
TRBV28 ASRPSGRENTGELF
TRBV7-8 ASSLRTSGSRDTQY
TRBV6-5 ASSRDRVESPLH
TRBV6-5 ASSYGRSFYNEQF
TRBV18 ASSQAHNTEAF
TRBV6-5 ASWGTGNYGYT
TRBV5-1 ASSLGLPGPLNTEAF
TRBV19 ASSWGGGNTIY
TRBV7-3 ASSFSGGGELF
TRBV10-3 AISPSEGPQH
TRBV19 ASKDRQGNQPQH
TRBV10-2 ASSAGGNQNIQY
TRBV7-3 ASSLHPGTGLSTDTGELF
TRBV19 ASSIGGRNTEAF
TRBV6-2/TRBV6-3 ASSYELRTQPQH
TRBV28 ASSLRMGTSGSIGSYNEQF
TRBV2 ASRLGAGNYGYT
TRBV5-4 ASSLRTGLGTDTQY
TRBV19 ASRVGGSNYGYT
TRBV7-9 ASTPFHRGAALGYT
TRBV5-6 ASSKGQVFTDTQY
TRBV6-5 ASSFGQENEKLF
TRBV6-5 ASTLLDTQY
TRBV11-2 ASSPEVFQETQY
TRBV29-1 SVEDPLAGGINTGELF